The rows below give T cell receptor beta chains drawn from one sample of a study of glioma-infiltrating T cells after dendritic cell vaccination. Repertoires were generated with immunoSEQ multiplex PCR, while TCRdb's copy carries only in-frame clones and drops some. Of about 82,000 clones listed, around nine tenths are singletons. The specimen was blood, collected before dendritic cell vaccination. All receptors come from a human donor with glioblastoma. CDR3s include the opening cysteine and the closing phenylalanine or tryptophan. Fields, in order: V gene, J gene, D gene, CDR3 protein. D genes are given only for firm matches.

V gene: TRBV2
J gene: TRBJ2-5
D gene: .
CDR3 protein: CASSVEVATQYF

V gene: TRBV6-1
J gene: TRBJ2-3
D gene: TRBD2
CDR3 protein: CASRRLAVTDTQYF

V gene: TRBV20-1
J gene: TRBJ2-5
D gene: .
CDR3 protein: CSAELRETQYF

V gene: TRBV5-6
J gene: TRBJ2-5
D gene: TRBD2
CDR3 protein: CASSLGFSSGIGETQYF

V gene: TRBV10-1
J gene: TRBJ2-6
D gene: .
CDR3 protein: CASRLGSSGANVLTF

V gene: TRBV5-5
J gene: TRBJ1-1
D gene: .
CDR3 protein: CASSLGGLTEAFF

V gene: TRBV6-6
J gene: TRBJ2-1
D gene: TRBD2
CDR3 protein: CASSPLAGGGGEQFF

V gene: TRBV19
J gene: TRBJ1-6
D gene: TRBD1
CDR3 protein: CASSSQGINSPLHF

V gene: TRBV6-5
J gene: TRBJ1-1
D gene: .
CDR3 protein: CASGRGTEAFF

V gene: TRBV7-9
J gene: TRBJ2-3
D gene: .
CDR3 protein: CASSLSPRETDTQYF

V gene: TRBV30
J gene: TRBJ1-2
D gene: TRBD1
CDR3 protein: CAWDEGQSNYGYTF

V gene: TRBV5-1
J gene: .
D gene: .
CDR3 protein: CASSRDTFSYEQYF

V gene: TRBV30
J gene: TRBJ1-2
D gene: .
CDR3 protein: CAWSGGRDYGYTF

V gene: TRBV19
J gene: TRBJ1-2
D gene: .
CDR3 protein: CASNPWGVHGYTF

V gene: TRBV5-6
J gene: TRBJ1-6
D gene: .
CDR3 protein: CASSRRLGRSPLHF

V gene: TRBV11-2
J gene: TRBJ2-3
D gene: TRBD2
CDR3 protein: CASSLGRLAGVSDTQYF

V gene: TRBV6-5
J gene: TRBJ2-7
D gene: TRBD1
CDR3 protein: CASSLDRSYEQYF

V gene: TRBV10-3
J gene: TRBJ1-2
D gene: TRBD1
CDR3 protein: CATERMGQGPAGYGYTF

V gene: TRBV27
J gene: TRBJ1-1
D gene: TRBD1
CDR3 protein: CASAFRGLRDTEAFF

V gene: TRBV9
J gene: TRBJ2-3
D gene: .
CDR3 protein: CASSVGVGGSTDTQYF

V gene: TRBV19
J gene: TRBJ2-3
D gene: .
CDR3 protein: CASSIWGGADTQYF

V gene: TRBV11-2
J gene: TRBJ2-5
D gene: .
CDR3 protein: CASSLGLGDNPQETQYF

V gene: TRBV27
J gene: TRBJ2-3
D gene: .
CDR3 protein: CASSSRLGTDTQYF

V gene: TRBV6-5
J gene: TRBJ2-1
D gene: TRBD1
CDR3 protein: CASAGDRGPANEQFF

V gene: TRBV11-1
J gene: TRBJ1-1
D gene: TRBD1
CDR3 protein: CASSLSPGTGRGMEAFF

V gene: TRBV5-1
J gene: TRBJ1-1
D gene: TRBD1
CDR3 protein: CASSIQGPNTEAFF

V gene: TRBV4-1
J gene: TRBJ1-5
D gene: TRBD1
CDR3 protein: CASSQDPTRTGQQNQPQHF

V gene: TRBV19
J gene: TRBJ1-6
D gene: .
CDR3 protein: CASTPRDTRPPLHF

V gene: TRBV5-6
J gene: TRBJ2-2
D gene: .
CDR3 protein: CASSRGIGELFF

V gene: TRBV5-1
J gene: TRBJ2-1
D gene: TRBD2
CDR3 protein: CASNKAGGLNEQFF

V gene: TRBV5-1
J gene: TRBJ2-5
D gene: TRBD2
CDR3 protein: CASSLGPGGPSTTQYF

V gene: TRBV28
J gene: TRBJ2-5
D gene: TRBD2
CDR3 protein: CATRLAGGRTQYF

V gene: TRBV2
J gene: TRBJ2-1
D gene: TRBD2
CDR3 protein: CASSEARTSEYNEQFF

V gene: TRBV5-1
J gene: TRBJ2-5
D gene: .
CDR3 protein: CASSLRQETQYF

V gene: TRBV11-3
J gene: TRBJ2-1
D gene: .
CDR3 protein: CASSSVAQAEQFF

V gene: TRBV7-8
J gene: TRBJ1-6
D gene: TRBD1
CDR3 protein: CASSFEQGNSPLHF

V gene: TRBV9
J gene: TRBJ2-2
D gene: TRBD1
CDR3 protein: CASSAGTGGPGELFF